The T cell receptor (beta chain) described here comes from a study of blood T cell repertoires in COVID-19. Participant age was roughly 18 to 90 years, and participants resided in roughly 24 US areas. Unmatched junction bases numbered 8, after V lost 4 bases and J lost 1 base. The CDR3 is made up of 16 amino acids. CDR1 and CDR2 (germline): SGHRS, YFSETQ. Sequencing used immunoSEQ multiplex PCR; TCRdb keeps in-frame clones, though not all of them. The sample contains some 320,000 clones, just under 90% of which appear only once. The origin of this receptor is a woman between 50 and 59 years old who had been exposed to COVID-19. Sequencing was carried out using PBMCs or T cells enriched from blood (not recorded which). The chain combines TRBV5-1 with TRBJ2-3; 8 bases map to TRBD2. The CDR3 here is CASSPGGGGGTDTQYF. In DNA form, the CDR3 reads TGCGCCAGCAGCCCCGGGGGGGGAGGAGGCACAGATACGCAGTATTTT.